These T cell receptor beta chains were read from a single sample in a study of blood T cells in healthy people across ages. TCRdb recomputed calls from the 5' RACE reads with MiXCR, one row per CDR3 protein. The repertoire consists of 1.5 million to 1.8 million distinct CDR3 sequences, with 42% occurring once and the leading ten covering roughly 3.7%. Material for sequencing was blood. Every receptor here comes from a woman in her late teens or twenties in good health. The CDR3 runs from the conserved cysteine through the conserved F or W. Each record gives: J gene, D gene, V gene, clone size, CDR3 DNA, CDR3 protein. A D gene is named only where the DNA matches it firmly. Expanded clones are given a class, and other clones once, few, many or no size at all.

TRBJ2-1 - TRBV6-5 - TGTGCCAGCAGCGGGCTTAGCGGTTACTACAATGAGCAGTTCTTC CASSGLSGYYNEQFF
TRBJ2-1 TRBD1 TRBV6-2/TRBV6-3 - TGTGCCAGCAGTTACTACGCCGGGACAGGGGGCTACAATGAGCAGTTCTTC CASSYYAGTGGYNEQFF
TRBJ2-5 - TRBV12-3/TRBV12-4 - TGTGCCAGTCGCCGGGATCAGGGACCAGAGACCCAGTACTTC CASRRDQGPETQYF
TRBJ2-4 - TRBV29-1 - TGCAGCGTTGAGTGGGGATCAGAGGAGCAGTACTTC CSVEWGSEEQYF
TRBJ1-1 TRBD1 TRBV7-2 few TGTGCCAGCAGCTTGTCAGGGGGCTTCACTGAAGCTTTCTTT CASSLSGGFTEAFF
TRBJ2-1 TRBD2 TRBV2 - TGTGCCAGCAGTGATTTAGCGGGGGGCGGCTACAATGAGCAGTTCTTC CASSDLAGGGYNEQFF
TRBJ2-1 TRBD2 TRBV7-9 - TGTGCCAGCAGCTTTGTGCGGGAGGTAGGTGAGCAGTTCTTC CASSFVREVGEQFF
TRBJ2-5 - TRBV7-2 few TGTGCCAGCACCTACTCCTTGGAGACCCAGTACTTC CASTYSLETQYF
TRBJ1-5 - TRBV18 - TGTGCCAGCTCACCATATCGGGGTGACAATCAGCCCCAGCATTTT CASSPYRGDNQPQHF
TRBJ2-3 - TRBV5-5 few TGTGCCAGCAGCTGGTTTACGGGACTCAGCACAGATACGCAGTATTTT CASSWFTGLSTDTQYF
TRBJ2-1 TRBD2 TRBV12-3/TRBV12-4 - TGTGCCAGCAGTAGACTAGCGGGGGGGCCCGGTGAGCAGTTCTTC CASSRLAGGPGEQFF
TRBJ2-7 - TRBV7-9 - TGTGCCAGCAGCTTAGTCTGGGGTGCCGAGCAGTACTTC CASSLVWGAEQYF
TRBJ2-3 - TRBV10-1 - TGCGCCAGCAGTGAGTCAGGGTTGTCAGATACGCAGTATTTT CASSESGLSDTQYF
TRBJ2-1 - TRBV2 - TGTGCCAGCAGTTCGCGGGGTCAAGAGCAGTTCTTC CASSSRGQEQFF